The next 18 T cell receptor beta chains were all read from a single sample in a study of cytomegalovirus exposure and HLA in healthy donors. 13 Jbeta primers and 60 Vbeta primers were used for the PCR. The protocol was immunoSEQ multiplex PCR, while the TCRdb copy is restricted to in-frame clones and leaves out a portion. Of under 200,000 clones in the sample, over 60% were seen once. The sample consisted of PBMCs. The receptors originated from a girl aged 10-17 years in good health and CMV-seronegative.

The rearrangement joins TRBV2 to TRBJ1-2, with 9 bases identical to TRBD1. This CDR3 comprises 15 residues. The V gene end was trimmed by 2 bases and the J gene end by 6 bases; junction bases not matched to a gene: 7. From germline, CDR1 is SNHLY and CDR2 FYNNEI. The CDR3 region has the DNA TGTGCCAGCAGTGAAAGGGACAGGGTTACCCATGGCTACACCTTC. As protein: CASSERDRVTHGYTF.

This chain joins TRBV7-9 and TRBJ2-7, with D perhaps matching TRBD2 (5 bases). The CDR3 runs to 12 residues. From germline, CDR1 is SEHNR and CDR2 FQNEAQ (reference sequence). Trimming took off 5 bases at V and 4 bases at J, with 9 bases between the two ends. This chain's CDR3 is CASSPGSYEQYF. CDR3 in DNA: TGTGCCAGCAGCCCGGGGTCGTACGAGCAGTACTTC. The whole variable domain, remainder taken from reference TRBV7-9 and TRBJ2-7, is DTGVSQNPRHKITKRGQNVTFRCDPISEHNRLYWYRQTLGQGPEFLTYFQNEAQLEKSRLLSDRFSAERPKGSFSTLEIQRTEQGDSAMYLCASSPGSYEQYFGPGTRLTVT.

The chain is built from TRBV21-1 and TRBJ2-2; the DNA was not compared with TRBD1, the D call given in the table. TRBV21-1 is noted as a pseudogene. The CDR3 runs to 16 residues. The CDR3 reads CASSKAPGENTGELFF. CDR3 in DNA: TGTGCCAGCAGCAAAGCGCCAGGGGAGAACACCGGGGAGCTGTTTTTT.

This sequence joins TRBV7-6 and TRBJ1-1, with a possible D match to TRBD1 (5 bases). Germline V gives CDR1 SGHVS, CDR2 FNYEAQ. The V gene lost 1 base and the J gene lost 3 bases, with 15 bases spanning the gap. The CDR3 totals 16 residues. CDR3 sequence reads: CASSLGHGGRDTEAFF. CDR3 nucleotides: TGTGCCAGCAGCTTAGGGCACGGGGGGAGAGACACTGAAGCTTTCTTT.

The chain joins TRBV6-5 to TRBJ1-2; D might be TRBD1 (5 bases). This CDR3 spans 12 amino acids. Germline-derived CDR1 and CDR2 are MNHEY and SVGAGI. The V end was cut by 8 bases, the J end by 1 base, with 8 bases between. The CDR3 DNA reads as TGTGCCAGCGCCGGGGGTAACTATGGCTACACCTTC. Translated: CASAGGNYGYTF.

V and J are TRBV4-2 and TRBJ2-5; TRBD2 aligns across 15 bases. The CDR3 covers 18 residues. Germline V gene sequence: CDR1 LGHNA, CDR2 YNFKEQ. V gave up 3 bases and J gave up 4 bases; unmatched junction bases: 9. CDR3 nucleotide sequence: TGTGCCAGCAGCCACGGACTAGCGGGGGGGGACGGTGGAGAGACCCAGTACTTC. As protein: CASSHGLAGGDGGETQYF.

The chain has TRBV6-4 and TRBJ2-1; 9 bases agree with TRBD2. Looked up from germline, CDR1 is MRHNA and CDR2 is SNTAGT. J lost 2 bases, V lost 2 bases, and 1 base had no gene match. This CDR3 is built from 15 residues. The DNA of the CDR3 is TGTGCCAGCAGTGACGGCGGGGGGGCCTACAATGAGCAGTTCTTC. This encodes CASSDGGGAYNEQFF.

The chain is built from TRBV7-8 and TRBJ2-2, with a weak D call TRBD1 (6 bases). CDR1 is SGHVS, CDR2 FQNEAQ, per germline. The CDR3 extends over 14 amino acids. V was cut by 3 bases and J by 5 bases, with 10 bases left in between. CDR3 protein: CASSLDSPTGELFF. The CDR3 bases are TGTGCCAGCAGCTTGGACAGCCCTACCGGGGAGCTGTTTTTT.

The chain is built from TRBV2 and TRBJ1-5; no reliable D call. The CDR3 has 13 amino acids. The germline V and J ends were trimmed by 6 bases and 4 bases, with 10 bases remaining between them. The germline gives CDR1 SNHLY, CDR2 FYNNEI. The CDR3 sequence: CASREYPNQPQHF. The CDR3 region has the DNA TGTGCCAGCAGGGAGTATCCGAATCAGCCCCAGCATTTT.

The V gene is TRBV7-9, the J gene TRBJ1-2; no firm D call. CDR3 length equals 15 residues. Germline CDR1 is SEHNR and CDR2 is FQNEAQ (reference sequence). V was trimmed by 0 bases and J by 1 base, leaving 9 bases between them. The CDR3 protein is CASSLAAGVNYGYTF. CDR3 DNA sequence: TGTGCCAGCAGCTTAGCTGCCGGGGTTAACTATGGCTACACCTTC.

In DNA form, the CDR3 reads TGTGCCAGCAGCCCCCCCGGTAGCGGGGGGCCCTACGACACAGATACGCAGTATTTT. It translates to CASSPPGSGGPYDTDTQYF. The chain has TRBV13 and TRBJ2-3; 10 bases agree with TRBD2. CDR3 size: 19 residues. V shed 5 bases and J 2 bases; nucleotides not matched to a gene: 16. Germline V CDR1 and CDR2: PRHDT, FYEKMQ (reference sequence).

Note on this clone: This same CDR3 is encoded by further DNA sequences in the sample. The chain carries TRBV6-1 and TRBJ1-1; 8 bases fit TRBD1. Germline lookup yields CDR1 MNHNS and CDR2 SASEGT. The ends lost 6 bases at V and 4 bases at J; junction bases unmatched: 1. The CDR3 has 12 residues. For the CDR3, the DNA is TGTGCCAGCAGACAGGGGGGCACTGAAGCTTTCTTT. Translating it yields CASRQGGTEAFF.

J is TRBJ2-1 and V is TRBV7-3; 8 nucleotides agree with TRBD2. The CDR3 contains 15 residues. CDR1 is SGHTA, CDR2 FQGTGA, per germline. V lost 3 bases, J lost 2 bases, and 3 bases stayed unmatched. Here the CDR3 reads CASSFSGATYNEQFF. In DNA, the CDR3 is TGTGCCAGCAGCTTTAGCGGGGCGACCTACAATGAGCAGTTCTTC.

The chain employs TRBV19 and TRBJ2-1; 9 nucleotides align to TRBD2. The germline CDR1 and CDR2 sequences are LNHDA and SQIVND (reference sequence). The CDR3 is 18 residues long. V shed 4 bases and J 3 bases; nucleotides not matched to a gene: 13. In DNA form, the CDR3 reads TGTGCCAGTAGTACCTATCGCCTAGCGGGGTTGGACTACAATGAGCAGTTCTTC. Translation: CASSTYRLAGLDYNEQFF.

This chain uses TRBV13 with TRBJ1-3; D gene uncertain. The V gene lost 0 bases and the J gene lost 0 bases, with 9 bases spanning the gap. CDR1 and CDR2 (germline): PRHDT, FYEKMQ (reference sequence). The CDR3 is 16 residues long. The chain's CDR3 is CASSLGEGASGNTIYF. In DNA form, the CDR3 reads TGTGCCAGCAGCTTAGGAGAGGGTGCCTCTGGAAACACCATATATTTT.

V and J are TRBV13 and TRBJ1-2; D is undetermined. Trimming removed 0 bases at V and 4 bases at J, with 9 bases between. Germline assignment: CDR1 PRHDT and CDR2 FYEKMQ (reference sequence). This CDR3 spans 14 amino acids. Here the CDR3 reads CASSLGLSSYGYTF. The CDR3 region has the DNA TGTGCCAGCAGCTTAGGACTTTCGAGCTATGGCTACACCTTC.

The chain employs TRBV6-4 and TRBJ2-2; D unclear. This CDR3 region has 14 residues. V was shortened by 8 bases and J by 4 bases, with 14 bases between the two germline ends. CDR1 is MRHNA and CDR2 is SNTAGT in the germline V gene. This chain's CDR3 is CASQRDPGTGELFF. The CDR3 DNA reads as TGTGCCAGCCAGCGAGACCCCGGCACCGGGGAGCTGTTTTTT.

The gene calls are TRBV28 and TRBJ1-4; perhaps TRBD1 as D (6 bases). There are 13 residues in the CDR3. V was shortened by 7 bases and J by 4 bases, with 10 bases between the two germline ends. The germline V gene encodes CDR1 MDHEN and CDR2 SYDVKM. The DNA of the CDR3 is TGTGCCAGCACCGACAGGATTAATGAAAAACTGTTTTTT. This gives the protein CASTDRINEKLFF.